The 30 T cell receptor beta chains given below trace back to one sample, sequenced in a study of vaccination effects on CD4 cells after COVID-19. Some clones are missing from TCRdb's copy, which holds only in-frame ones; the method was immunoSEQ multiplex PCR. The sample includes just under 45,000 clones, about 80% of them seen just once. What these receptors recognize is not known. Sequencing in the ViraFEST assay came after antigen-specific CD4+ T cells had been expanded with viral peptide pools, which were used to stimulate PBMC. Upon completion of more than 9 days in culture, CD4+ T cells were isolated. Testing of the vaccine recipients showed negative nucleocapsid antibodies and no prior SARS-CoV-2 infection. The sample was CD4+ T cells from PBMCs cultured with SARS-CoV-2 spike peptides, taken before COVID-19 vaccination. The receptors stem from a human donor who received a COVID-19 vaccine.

The CDR3 loop reads CASSLARVDTQYF. In DNA form, the CDR3 reads TGTGCCAGCAGCTTAGCGCGGGTAGATACGCAGTATTTT. The V and J genes are TRBV7-8 and TRBJ2-3, with D maybe TRBD2 (5 bases). Trimming removed 0 bases from V and 5 bases from J, with 6 bases in between. The germline V gene encodes CDR1 SGHVS and CDR2 FQNEAQ. This CDR3 has 13 amino acids.

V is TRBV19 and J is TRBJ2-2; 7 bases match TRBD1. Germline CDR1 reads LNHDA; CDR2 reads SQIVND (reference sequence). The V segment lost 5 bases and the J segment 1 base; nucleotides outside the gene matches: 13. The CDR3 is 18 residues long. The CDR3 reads CASSYRVGTVQNTGELFF. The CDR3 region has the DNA TGTGCCAGTAGTTACAGGGTAGGGACAGTCCAGAACACCGGGGAGCTGTTTTTT.

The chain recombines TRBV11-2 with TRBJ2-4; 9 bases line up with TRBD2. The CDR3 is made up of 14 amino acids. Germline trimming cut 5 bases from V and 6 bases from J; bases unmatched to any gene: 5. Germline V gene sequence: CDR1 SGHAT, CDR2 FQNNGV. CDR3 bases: TGTGCCAGCAGCCCGCGGGGGGGATTAAACATTCAGTACTTC. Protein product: CASSPRGGLNIQYF.

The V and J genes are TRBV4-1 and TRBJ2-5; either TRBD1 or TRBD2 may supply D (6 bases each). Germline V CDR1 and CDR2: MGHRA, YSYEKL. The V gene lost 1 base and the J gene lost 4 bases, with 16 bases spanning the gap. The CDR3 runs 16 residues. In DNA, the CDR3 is TGCGCCAGCAGCCAAGTTTGGGGGGCCTTTTTAGAGACCCAGTACTTC. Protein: CASSQVWGAFLETQYF.

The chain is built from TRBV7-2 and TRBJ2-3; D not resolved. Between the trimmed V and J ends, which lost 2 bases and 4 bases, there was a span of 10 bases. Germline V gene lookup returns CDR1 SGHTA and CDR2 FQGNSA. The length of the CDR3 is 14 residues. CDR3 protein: CASSLTRVADTQYF. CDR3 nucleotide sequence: TGTGCCAGCAGCTTAACGAGAGTCGCAGATACGCAGTATTTT. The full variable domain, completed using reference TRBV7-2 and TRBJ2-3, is GAGVSQSPSNKVTEKGKDVELRCDPISGHTALYWYRQSLGQGLEFLIYFQGNSAPDKSGLPSDRFSAERTGGSVSTLTIQRTQQEDSAVYLCASSLTRVADTQYFGPGTRLTVL.

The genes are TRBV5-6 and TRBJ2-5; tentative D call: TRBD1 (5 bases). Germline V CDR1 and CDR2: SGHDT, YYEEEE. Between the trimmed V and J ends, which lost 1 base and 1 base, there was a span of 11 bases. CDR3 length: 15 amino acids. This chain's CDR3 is CASSLKGLIQETQYF. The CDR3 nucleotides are TGTGCCAGCAGCTTGAAGGGGCTAATCCAAGAGACCCAGTACTTC. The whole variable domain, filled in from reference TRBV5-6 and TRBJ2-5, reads DAGVTQSPTHLIKTRGQQVTLRCSPKSGHDTVSWYQQALGQGPQFIFQYYEEEERQRGNFPDRFSGHQFPNYSSELNVNALLLGDSALYLCASSLKGLIQETQYFGPGTRLLVL.

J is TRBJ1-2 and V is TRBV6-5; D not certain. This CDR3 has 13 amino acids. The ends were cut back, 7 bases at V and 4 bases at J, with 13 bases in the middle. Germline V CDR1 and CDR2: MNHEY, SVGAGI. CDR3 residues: CASKGEGIYGYTF. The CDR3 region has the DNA TGTGCCAGCAAGGGTGAGGGTATCTATGGCTACACCTTC.

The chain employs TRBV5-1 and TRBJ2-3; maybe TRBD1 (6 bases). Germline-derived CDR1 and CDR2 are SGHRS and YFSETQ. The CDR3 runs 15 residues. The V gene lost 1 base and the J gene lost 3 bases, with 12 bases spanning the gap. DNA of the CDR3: TGCGCCAGCAGCTTGCAGGGGAGTGGGACAGATACGCAGTATTTT. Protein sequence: CASSLQGSGTDTQYF.

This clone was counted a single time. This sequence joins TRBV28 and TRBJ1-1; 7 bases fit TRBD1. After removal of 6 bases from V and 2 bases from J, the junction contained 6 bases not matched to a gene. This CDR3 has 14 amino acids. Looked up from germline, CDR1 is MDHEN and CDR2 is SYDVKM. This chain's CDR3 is CASRSGGPNTEAFF. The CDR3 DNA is TGTGCCAGCAGATCAGGGGGGCCCAACACTGAAGCTTTCTTT.

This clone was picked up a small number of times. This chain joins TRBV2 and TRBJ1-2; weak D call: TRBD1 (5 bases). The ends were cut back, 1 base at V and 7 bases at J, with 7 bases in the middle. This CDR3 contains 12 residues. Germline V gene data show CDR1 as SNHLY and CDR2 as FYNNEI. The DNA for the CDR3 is TGTGCCAGCAGTGAAGAGACAGCTGGCTACACCTTC. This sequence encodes CASSEETAGYTF. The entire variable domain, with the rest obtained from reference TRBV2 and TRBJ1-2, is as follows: EPEVTQTPSHQVTQMGQEVILRCVPISNHLYFYWYRQILGQKVEFLVSFYNNEISEKSEIFDDQFSVERPDGSNFTLKIRSTKLEDSAMYFCASSEETAGYTFGSGTRLTVV.

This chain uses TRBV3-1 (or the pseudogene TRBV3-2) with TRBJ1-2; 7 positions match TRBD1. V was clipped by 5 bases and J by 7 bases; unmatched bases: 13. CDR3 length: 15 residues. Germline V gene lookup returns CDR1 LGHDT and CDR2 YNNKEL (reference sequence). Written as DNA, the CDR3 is TGTGCCAGCAGCTACATGCGGGGAGGGGGCGGTGGCTACACCTTC. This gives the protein CASSYMRGGGGGYTF.

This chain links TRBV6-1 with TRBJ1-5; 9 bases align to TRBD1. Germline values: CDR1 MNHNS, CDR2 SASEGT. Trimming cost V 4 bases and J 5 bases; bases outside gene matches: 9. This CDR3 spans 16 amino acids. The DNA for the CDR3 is TGTGCCAGCAGTGCTTACAGGGGGCTGATTGATCAGCCCCAGCATTTT. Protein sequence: CASSAYRGLIDQPQHF.

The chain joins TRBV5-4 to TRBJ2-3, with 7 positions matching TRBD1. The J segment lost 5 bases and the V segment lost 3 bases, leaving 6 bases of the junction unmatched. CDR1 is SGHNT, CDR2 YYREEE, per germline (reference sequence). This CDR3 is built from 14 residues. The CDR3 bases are TGTGCCAGCAGCTGGGGCGACAGGGAAGATACGCAGTATTTT. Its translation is CASSWGDREDTQYF.

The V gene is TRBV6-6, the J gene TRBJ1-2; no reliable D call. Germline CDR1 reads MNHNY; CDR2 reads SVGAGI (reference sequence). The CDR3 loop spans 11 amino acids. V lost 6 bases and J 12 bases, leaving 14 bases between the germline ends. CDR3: CASRTGDRNTF. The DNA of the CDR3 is TGTGCCAGCAGGACCGGGGATCGAAACACCTTC.

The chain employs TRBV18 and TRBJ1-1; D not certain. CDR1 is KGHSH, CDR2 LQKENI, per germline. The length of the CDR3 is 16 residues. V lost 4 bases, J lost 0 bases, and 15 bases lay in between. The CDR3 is CASSQDASPLNTEAFF. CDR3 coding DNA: TGTGCCAGCTCACAGGATGCATCCCCACTGAACACTGAAGCTTTCTTT.

DNA for the CDR3: TGTGCCAGCAGCCGAGGGACCGCAGATACGCAGTATTTT. Translated: CASSRGTADTQYF. J is TRBJ2-3 and V is TRBV11-3, with D perhaps given as TRBD1 or TRBD2 (5 bases each). V was shortened by 5 bases and J by 4 bases, with 10 bases between the two germline ends. This CDR3 is 13 amino acids long. The V gene's germline CDR1 is SGHNT and CDR2 YENEEA.

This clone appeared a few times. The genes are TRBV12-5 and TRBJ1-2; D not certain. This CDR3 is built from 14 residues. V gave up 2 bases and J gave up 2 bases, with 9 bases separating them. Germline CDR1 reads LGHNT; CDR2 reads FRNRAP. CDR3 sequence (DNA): TGTGCTAGTGGTTTGATTGGAGGGAACTATGGCTACACCTTC. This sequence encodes CASGLIGGNYGYTF.

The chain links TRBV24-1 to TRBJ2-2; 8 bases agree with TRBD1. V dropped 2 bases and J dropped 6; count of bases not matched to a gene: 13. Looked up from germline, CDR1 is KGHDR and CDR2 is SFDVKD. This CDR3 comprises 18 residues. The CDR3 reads CATSDSQWTGKGAGELFF. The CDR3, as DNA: TGTGCCACCAGTGATTCCCAATGGACAGGGAAAGGCGCCGGGGAGCTGTTTTTT.

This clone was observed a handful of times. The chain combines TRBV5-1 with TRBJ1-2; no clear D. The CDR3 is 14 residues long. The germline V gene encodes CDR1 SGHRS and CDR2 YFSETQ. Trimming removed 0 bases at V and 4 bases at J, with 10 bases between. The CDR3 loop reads CASSLEAPVYGYTF. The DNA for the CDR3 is TGCGCCAGCAGCTTGGAGGCACCTGTCTATGGCTACACCTTC.

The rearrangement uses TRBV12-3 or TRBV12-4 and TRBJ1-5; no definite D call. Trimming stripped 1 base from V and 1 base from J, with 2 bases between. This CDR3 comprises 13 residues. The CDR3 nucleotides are TGTGCCAGCAGTTTAGACAGCAATCAGCCCCAGCATTTT. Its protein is CASSLDSNQPQHF.

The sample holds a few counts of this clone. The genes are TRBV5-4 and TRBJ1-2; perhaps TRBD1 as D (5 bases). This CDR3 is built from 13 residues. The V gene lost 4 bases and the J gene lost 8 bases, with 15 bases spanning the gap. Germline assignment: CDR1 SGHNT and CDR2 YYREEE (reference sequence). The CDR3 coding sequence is TGTGCCAGCAGCCGCGTTGGGACGGGCGGCTACACCTTC. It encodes CASSRVGTGGYTF.

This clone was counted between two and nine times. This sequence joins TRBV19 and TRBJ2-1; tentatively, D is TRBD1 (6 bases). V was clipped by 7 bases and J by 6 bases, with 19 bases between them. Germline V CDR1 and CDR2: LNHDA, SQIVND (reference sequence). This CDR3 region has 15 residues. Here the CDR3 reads CASTSYREFGNEQFF. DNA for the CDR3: TGTGCCAGTACCTCGTACAGGGAATTCGGCAATGAGCAGTTCTTC. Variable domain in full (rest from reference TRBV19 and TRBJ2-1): DGGITQSPKYLFRKEGQNVTLSCEQNLNHDAMYWYRQDPGQGLRLIYYSQIVNDFQKGDIAEGYSVSREKKESFPLTVTSAQKNPTAFYLCASTSYREFGNEQFFGPGTRLTVL.

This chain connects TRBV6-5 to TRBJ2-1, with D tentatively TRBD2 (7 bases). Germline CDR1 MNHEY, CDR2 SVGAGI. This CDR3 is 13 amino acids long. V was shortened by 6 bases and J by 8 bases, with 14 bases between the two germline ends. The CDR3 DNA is TGTGCCAGCAGAGTTACAGGGAGGGATGAGCAGTTCTTC. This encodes CASRVTGRDEQFF.

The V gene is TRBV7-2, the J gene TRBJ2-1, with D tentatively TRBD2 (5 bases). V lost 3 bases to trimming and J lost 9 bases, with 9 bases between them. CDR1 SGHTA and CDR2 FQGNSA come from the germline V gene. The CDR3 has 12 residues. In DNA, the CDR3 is TGTGCCAGCAGCTTCGGGGTAGGTGAGCAGTTCTTC. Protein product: CASSFGVGEQFF.

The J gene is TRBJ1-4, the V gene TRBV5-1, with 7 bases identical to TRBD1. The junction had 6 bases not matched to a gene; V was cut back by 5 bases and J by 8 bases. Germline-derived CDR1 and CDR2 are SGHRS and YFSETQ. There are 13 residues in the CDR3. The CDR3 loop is CASRVDRYEKLFF. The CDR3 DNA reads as TGCGCCAGCAGAGTGGACAGGTACGAAAAACTGTTTTTT.

CDR3 in amino acids: CASSAVHGGNSPLHF. CDR3 bases: TGTGCCAGTAGTGCCGTACATGGCGGGAATTCACCCCTCCACTTT. V is TRBV19 and J is TRBJ1-6; D gene uncertain. CDR1 and CDR2 from the germline V gene are LNHDA and SQIVND (reference sequence). V dropped 5 bases and J dropped 7 bases, with 15 bases sitting between them. The CDR3 is made up of 15 amino acids.

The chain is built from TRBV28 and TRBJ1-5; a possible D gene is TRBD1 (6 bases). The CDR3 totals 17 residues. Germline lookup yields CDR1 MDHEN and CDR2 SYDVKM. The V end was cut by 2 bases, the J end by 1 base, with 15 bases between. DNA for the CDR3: TGTGCCAGCAGTTTAAGGGGGGATTGGGGAAGCAATCAGCCCCAGCATTTT. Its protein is CASSLRGDWGSNQPQHF.

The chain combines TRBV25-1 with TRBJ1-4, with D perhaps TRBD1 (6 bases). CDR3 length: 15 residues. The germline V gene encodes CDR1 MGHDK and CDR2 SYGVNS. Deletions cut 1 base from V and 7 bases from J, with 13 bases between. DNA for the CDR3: TGTGCCAGCAGTGAATTCGAGGGGGTTTTTGAAAAACTGTTTTTT. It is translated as CASSEFEGVFEKLFF.

The CDR3 nucleotides are TGTGCCAGCAGCTTGGACGGGCCATGGGGCTACACCTTC. Its protein product is CASSLDGPWGYTF. J is TRBJ1-2 and V is TRBV7-9; D remains ambiguous. V lost 3 bases to trimming and J lost 8 bases, with 13 bases between them. The V gene's germline CDR1 is SEHNR and CDR2 FQNEAQ (reference sequence). The CDR3 loop spans 13 amino acids.

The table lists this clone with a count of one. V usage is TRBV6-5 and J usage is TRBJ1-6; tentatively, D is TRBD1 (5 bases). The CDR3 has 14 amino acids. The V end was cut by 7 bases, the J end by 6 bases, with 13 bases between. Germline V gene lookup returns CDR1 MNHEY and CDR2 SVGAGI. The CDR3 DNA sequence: TGTGCCAGCAAGATCGCAGGGAGTAATTCACCCCTCCACTTT. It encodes CASKIAGSNSPLHF.